Shown below are 14 T cell receptor beta chains from a single sample sequenced in a study of blood T cells in healthy people across ages. For the second PCR, which ran for about 6 to 11 cycles, a sample-barcoded 5' primer and a J-beta primer mix were used. TCRdb redid the calling of the 5' RACE reads with MiXCR, one entry per CDR3 protein. The table lists roughly 1.7 million distinct CDR3 sequences, about 31% of them singletons. Input material: blood. Receptors were obtained from a woman aged 30 to 39 in good health.

Notes on this clonotype: A much more abundant neighbour one base away suggests this may be a read error. The chain employs TRBV29-1 and TRBJ2-4, with a possible D match to TRBD1 (6 bases). Germline CDR1 and CDR2: SQVTM and ANQGSEA. The CDR3 totals 11 residues. V gave up 6 bases and J gave up 15 bases, with 18 bases separating them. In nucleotides, the CDR3 is TGCAGCGTGCGACAGGCCCGGCGGTGGTACTTC. Its protein is CSVRQARRWYF.

V usage is TRBV9 and J usage is TRBJ1-6; D is unclear. This CDR3 has 15 amino acids. Trimming stripped 0 bases from V and 7 bases from J, with 11 bases between. Germline CDR1 and CDR2: SGDLS and YYNGEE. The CDR3 is CASSVGGPTNSPLHF. The CDR3, as DNA: TGTGCCAGCAGCGTAGGGGGTCCGACCAATTCACCCCTCCACTTT.

The rearrangement uses TRBV5-1 and TRBJ1-1, with 9 bases fitting TRBD1. The V gene end was trimmed by 3 bases and the J gene end by 6 bases; junction bases not matched to a gene: 15. Germline CDR1 reads SGHRS; CDR2 reads YFSETQ. The CDR3 spans 17 residues. The CDR3 DNA is TGCGCCAGCAGCTCCCGACCGGCTGGCGACAGGGGGTCTGAAGCTTTCTTT. Translated: CASSSRPAGDRGSEAFF.

This clonotype was counted at least ten times. The chain uses TRBV29-1 and TRBJ1-2, with TRBD1 matching over 8 bases. In germline, CDR1 is SQVTM, CDR2 ANQGSEA. The CDR3 loop spans 14 amino acids. Trimming cost V 7 bases and J 2 bases; bases outside gene matches: 9. CDR3 DNA sequence: TGCAGCGCAAGGACAGGGTCACAAAACTATGGCTACACCTTC. This translates into CSARTGSQNYGYTF.

Note on this clonotype: One base away lies a much larger clone, so this may be a sequencing read error. This rearrangement joins TRBV6-5 to TRBJ2-5; 8 bases align to TRBD2. CDR1 MNHEY and CDR2 SVGAGI come from the germline V gene. The CDR3 loop spans 13 amino acids. V lost 8 bases and J lost 4; bases outside the gene matches: 6. The CDR3 DNA reads TGTGCCAGCGCACGGGAGGGTCGAGAGACCCAGTACTTC. Its protein product is CASAREGRETQYF.

The chain recombines TRBV6-5 with TRBJ2-2, with 10 positions matching TRBD2. V dropped 4 bases and J dropped 8; count of bases not matched to a gene: 4. Per germline, CDR1 MNHEY and CDR2 SVGAGI. This CDR3 has 14 residues. The DNA of the CDR3 is TGTGCCAGCAGTTCCCCGGGACTAGCGGGGGAGCTGTTTTTT. This encodes CASSSPGLAGELFF.

The chain links TRBV7-6 to TRBJ1-1; no definite D call. CDR1 and CDR2 (germline): SGHVS, FNYEAQ. The CDR3 contains 18 residues. The germline V and J ends were trimmed by 5 bases and 1 base, with 23 bases remaining between them. CDR3 nucleotide sequence: TGTGCCAGCAGCAGTCTTGGGTTCTGGAATAGAGGGAACACTGAAGCTTTCTTT. It yields the protein CASSSLGFWNRGNTEAFF.

The gene calls are TRBV27 and TRBJ2-1; D may correspond to TRBD1 or TRBD2 (5 bases each). The CDR3 has 12 residues. V was cut by 10 bases and J by 7 bases, with 14 bases left in between. The germline gives CDR1 MNHEY, CDR2 SMNVEV (reference sequence). In nucleotides, the CDR3 is TGTGCCATCGGGACGCTAGGTAATGAGCAGTTCTTC. This gives the protein CAIGTLGNEQFF.

This clonotype appeared many times. The chain has TRBV27 and TRBJ2-7, with 9 bases that match TRBD2. From germline, CDR1 is MNHEY and CDR2 SMNVEV (reference sequence). CDR3 size: 14 residues. Unmatched junction bases numbered 4, after V lost 5 bases and J lost 2 bases. CDR3 in amino acids: CASSPGGRAYEQYF. Here the CDR3 DNA reads TGTGCCAGCAGTCCCGGCGGGAGGGCCTACGAGCAGTACTTC.

The rearrangement joins TRBV5-1 to TRBJ2-5; possible D gene TRBD2, 6 bases. This CDR3 is built from 15 residues. Between the trimmed V and J ends, which lost 4 bases and 1 base, there was a span of 14 bases. Per the germline V gene, CDR1 is SGHRS and CDR2 is YFSETQ. CDR3 protein: CASSRDGGAQETQYF. CDR3 bases: TGCGCCAGCAGCCGCGATGGCGGGGCCCAAGAGACCCAGTACTTC. Complete variable domain (other parts from reference TRBV5-1 and TRBJ2-5): KAGVTQTPRYLIKTRGQQVTLSCSPISGHRSVSWYQQTPGQGLQFLFEYFSETQRNKGNFPGRFSGRQFSNSRSEMNVSTLELGDSALYLCASSRDGGAQETQYFGPGTRLLVL.

This clonotype was seen a few times. The CDR3 here is CASSGGLAGTRIETQYF. CDR3 bases: TGTGCCAGCAGTGGCGGACTAGCGGGAACGCGGATAGAGACCCAGTACTTC. This rearrangement joins TRBV25-1 to TRBJ2-5, with 12 bases identical to TRBD2. Germline-derived CDR1 and CDR2 are MGHDK and SYGVNS. The CDR3 is 17 amino acids. The trim removed 4 bases at V and 4 bases at J, leaving 10 bases unmatched.

The J gene is TRBJ2-7, the V gene TRBV5-6; D tentatively reads TRBD1 or TRBD2 (5 bases each). V lost 4 bases, J lost 4 bases, and 12 bases lay in between. The CDR3 runs to 13 residues. Germline V lookup: CDR1 SGHDT, CDR2 YYEEEE. CDR3 loop: CASSAIGAYEQYF. The CDR3 nucleotides are TGTGCCAGCAGCGCTATCGGGGCGTACGAGCAGTACTTC.

In this sample, this clonotype turned up a few times. The J gene is TRBJ2-7, the V gene TRBV4-1; no clear D gene. Trimming stripped 3 bases from V and 4 bases from J, with 19 bases between. The CDR3 sequence is 16 residues long. Germline-derived CDR1 and CDR2 are MGHRA and YSYEKL. The CDR3 region is CASSQKGTSLRYEQYF. CDR3 nucleotides: TGCGCCAGCAGCCAGAAAGGTACGAGCCTTCGGTACGAGCAGTACTTC.

The chain combines TRBV27 with TRBJ2-7; D is tentatively TRBD1 or TRBD2 (6 bases each). Trimming pared 3 bases from V and 2 bases from J, leaving 11 bases between. The germline V gene encodes CDR1 MNHEY and CDR2 SMNVEV (reference sequence). The CDR3 covers 14 residues. This chain's CDR3 is CASSFAGHTYEQYF. The CDR3 DNA reads TGTGCCAGCAGTTTTGCGGGACATACCTACGAGCAGTACTTC.